The clone carrying this T cell receptor beta chain was found once. Its cognate antigen is unknown. Other nucleotide sequences from this sample produce the same CDR3. The split of CD4+ cells yielded CD45RA+ naive and CD45RA-negative memory subsets. Deep level was the assay's run setting. This table comes from immunoSEQ multiplex PCR, and its TCRdb copy is limited to in-frame clones, with some not included. The data hold a few million clones, with around nine tenths observed a single time. This CDR3 spans 11 amino acids. The germline CDR1 and CDR2 sequences are SGHTA and FQGNSA. Trimming took 5 bases from V and 3 from J, leaving 5 bases between them. The source of the sample is a study of shared clonotypes between healthy human individuals. Looking at the study overall: Per-donor plates numbered three CD4 naive, three CD4 memory, two CD8 naive and one CD8 memory.

Findings and limits, study-wide: Sample collection involved blood only; tissue repertoires are likely different.

Sequenced material: naive CD4+ T cells sorted from blood. Noted subset: CD45RA+ positively selected. The V and J genes are TRBV7-2 and TRBJ2-7; D unresolved. The clonotype comes from a man aged 18 to 29 in good health. The CDR3: CASSRSYEQYF. The CDR3 coding sequence is TGTGCCAGCAGCCGCAGCTACGAGCAGTACTTC.